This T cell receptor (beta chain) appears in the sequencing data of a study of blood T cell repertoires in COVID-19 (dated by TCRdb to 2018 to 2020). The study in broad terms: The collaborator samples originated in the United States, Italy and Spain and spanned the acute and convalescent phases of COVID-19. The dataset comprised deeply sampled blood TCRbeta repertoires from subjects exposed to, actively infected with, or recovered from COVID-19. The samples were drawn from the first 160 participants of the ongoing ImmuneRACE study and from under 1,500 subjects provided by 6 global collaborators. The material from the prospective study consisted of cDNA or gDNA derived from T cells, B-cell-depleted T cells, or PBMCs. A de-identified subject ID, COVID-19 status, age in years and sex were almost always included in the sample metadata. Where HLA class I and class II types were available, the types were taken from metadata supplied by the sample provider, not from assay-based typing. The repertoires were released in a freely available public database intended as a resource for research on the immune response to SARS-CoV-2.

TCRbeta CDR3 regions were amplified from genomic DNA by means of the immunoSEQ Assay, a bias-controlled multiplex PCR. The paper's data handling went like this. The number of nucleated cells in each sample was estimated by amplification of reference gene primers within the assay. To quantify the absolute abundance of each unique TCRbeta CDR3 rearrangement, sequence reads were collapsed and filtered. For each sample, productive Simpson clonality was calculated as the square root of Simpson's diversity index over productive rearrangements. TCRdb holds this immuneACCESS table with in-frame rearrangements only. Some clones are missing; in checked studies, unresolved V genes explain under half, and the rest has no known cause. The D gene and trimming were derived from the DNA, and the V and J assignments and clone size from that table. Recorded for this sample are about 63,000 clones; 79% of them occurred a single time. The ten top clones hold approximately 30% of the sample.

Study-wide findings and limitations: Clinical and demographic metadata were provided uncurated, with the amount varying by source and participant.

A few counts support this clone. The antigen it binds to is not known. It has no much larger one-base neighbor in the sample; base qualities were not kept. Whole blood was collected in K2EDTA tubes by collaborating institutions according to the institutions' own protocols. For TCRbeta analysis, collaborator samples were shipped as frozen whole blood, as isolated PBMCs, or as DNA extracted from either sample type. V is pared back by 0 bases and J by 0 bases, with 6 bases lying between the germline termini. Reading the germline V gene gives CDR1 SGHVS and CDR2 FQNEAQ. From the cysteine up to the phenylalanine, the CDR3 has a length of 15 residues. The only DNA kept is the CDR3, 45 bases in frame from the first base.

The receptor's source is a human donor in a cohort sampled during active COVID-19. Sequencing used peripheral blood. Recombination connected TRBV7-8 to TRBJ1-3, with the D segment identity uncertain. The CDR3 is CASSLAVRSGNTIYF. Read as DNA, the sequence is TGTGCCAGCAGCTTAGCTGTGCGCTCTGGAAACACCATATATTTT. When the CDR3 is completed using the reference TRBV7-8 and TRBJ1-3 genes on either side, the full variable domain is GAGVSQSPRYKVAKRGQDVALRCDPISGHVSLFWYQQALGQGPEFLTYFQNEAQLDKSGLPSDRFFAERPEGSVSTLKIQRTQQEDSAVYLCASSLAVRSGNTIYFGEGSWLTVV.